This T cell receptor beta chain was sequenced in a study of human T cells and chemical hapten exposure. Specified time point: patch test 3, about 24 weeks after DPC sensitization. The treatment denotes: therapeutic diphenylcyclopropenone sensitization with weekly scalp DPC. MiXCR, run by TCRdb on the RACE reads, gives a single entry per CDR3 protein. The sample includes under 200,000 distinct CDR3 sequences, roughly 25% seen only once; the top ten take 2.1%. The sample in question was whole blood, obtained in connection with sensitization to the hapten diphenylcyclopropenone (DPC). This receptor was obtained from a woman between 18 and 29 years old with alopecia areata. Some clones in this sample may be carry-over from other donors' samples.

Written as DNA, the CDR3 is TGTGCCAGCAGCTTGGGACAGGGGCTAGCTGGCTATGGCTACACCTTC. Its protein product is CASSLGQGLAGYGYTF. This chain uses TRBV13 with TRBJ1-2; 10 bases fit TRBD1. Germline lookup yields CDR1 PRHDT and CDR2 FYEKMQ (reference sequence). CDR3 size: 16 residues. V lost 3 bases and J lost 4; bases outside the gene matches: 8.